These 14 T cell receptor beta chains were sequenced from one sample in a study of early T cells in non-severe SARS-CoV-2 infection. Via MiXCR, TCRdb re-called the 5' RACE reads, giving one row per CDR3 protein. The data contain tens of thousands of distinct CDR3 sequences, around 7% of them singletons. Here the sequenced sample was whole blood, taken at baseline. Source of these receptors: an adult who was a healthcare worker with PCR-confirmed SARS-CoV-2 infection or an uninfected control (not recorded which).

This clonotype has a handful of counts. The rearrangement uses TRBV5-1 and TRBJ2-7; TRBD1 matches at 8 bases. The CDR3 covers 15 residues. The germline CDR1 and CDR2 sequences are SGHRS and YFSETQ. Trimming at V came to 0 bases and at J to 3 bases, leaving 5 bases not matched to a gene. CDR3 DNA sequence: TGCGCCAGCAGCTTGGGGGGGACAGGAAACTACGAGCAGTACGTC. It encodes CASSLGGTGNYEQYV.

At least ten counts were recorded for this clonotype. V is TRBV4-3 and J is TRBJ2-7, with TRBD1 matching 8 bases. V shed 0 bases and J 2 bases; nucleotides not matched to a gene: 6. Per germline, CDR1 LGHNA and CDR2 YSLEER. This CDR3 comprises 16 residues. CDR3: CASSQDYQGAAYEQYF. In nucleotides, the CDR3 is TGCGCCAGCAGCCAAGATTACCAGGGGGCCGCCTACGAGCAGTACTTC.

This clonotype turned up a few times. The genes are TRBV20-1 and TRBJ2-1; D might be TRBD1 or TRBD2, each matching 7 bases. Germline values: CDR1 DFQATT, CDR2 SNEGSKA (reference sequence). This CDR3 is built from 13 residues. V lost 5 bases to trimming and J lost 16 bases, with 24 bases between them. The CDR3 region is CSAPLGGGNERFF. The CDR3 DNA reads as TGCAGTGCTCCCTTGGGAGGGGGCAATGAGCGTTTCTTC.

As for this clonotype: Since a much larger clone is just one base distant, this may be a read error. The chain is built from TRBV27 and TRBJ2-5; D unclear. Germline CDR1 and CDR2: MNHEY and SMNVEV (reference sequence). This CDR3 is built from 12 residues. CDR3: CANSPPQGTQYF. CDR3 bases: TGTGCCAACAGTCCCCCCCAAGGGACCCAGTACTTC.

A few counts support this clonotype. The genes are TRBV24-1 and TRBJ2-5; no firm D call. Germline V gene sequence: CDR1 KGHDR, CDR2 SFDVKD. This CDR3 spans 12 amino acids. V was trimmed by 3 bases and J by 1 base, leaving 2 bases between them. The CDR3 here is CATSDRQETQYF. The CDR3 bases are TGTGCCACCAGTGATCGCCAAGAGACCCAGTACTTC.

This clonotype was detected many times. This chain uses TRBV12-3 or TRBV12-4 with TRBJ2-3; no firm D call. V lost 6 bases, J lost 6 bases, and 13 bases lay in between. This CDR3 contains 13 residues. The CDR3 DNA reads as TGTGCCAGCAGCCTCACGCAACGGGATACGCAGTATTTT. Residues: CASSLTQRDTQYF.

This clonotype was counted at least ten times. The chain links TRBV28 to TRBJ2-3; D unresolved. V was shortened by 2 bases and J by 0 bases, with 6 bases between the two germline ends. Per germline, CDR1 MDHEN and CDR2 SYDVKM. The CDR3 runs to 14 residues. CDR3 coding DNA: TGTGCCAGCAGTTTAACCTGGAGCACAGATACGCAGTATTTT. This sequence encodes CASSLTWSTDTQYF. Using reference TRBV28 and TRBJ2-3 for the parts outside the CDR3, the full variable domain is DVKVTQSSRYLVKRTGEKVFLECVQDMDHENMFWYRQDPGLGLRLIYFSYDVKMKEKGDIPEGYSVSREKKERFSLILESASTNQTSMYLCASSLTWSTDTQYFGPGTRLTVL.

This clonotype was counted ten times or more. The chain links TRBV4-3 to TRBJ2-1, with TRBD2 as a possible D gene (5 bases). V was trimmed by 0 bases and J by 8 bases, leaving 14 bases between them. The CDR3 extends over 15 amino acids. The germline CDR1 and CDR2 sequences are LGHNA and YSLEER. In nucleotides, the CDR3 is TGCGCCAGCAGCCAAGAGCCGGCCGGAGGCTATGAGCAGTTCTTC. Its translation is CASSQEPAGGYEQFF.

This clonotype was recorded many times. This chain joins TRBV20-1 and TRBJ2-1; D not resolved. Germline CDR1 DFQATT, CDR2 SNEGSKA (reference sequence). V gave up 3 bases and J gave up 5 bases, with 8 bases separating them. CDR3 size: 12 residues. The CDR3 DNA reads TGCAGTGCTAGTAAGGCGGACAATGAGCAGTTCTTC. Its translation is CSASKADNEQFF.

This clonotype was picked up a small number of times. The chain couples TRBV4-1 to TRBJ2-5, with D tentatively TRBD1 (6 bases). The V gene's germline CDR1 is MGHRA and CDR2 YSYEKL. Trimming cost V 2 bases and J 1 base, with 11 bases left between them. The CDR3 runs 15 residues. CDR3 loop: CASSQNQGSQETQYF. The CDR3 DNA follows: TGCGCCAGCAGCCAAAACCAGGGGAGCCAAGAGACCCAGTACTTC.

This chain joins TRBV11-2 and TRBJ2-2; 7 positions match TRBD1. Germline assignment: CDR1 SGHAT and CDR2 FQNNGV. The CDR3 has 14 residues. V shed 3 bases and J 4 bases; nucleotides not matched to a gene: 2. The CDR3 region has the DNA TGTGCCAGCAGCTTTGCAGGGGGCACCGGGGAGCTGTTTTTT. Translated, it gives CASSFAGGTGELFF.

At least ten counts were recorded for this clonotype. The chain recombines TRBV29-1 with TRBJ2-1, with 11 bases identical to TRBD1. This CDR3 has 16 amino acids. Per germline, CDR1 SQVTM and CDR2 ANQGSEA. V gave up 6 bases and J gave up 12 bases; unmatched junction bases: 19. In DNA, the CDR3 is TGCAGCGTCCCCACGGTAGGGACAGGGGGGAGCGCAGGGCAGTTCTTC. Amino acid sequence: CSVPTVGTGGSAGQFF.

Only a few counts were recorded for this clonotype. V gene TRBV11-2 combines with J gene TRBJ1-6; D is possibly TRBD1 (5 bases). This CDR3 contains 14 residues. V lost 5 bases and J lost 9, with 14 bases in between. Germline-derived CDR1 and CDR2 are SGHAT and FQNNGV. CDR3 in amino acids: CASSPTAGTSPLHF. The CDR3 DNA sequence: TGTGCCAGCAGCCCGACAGCTGGGACTTCACCCCTCCACTTT.

This clonotype was picked up a small number of times. V usage is TRBV7-2 and J usage is TRBJ1-5; D remains unclear. The CDR3 has 13 amino acids. Germline loops: CDR1 SGHTA, CDR2 FQGNSA. Between the trimmed V and J ends, which lost 2 bases and 7 bases, there was a span of 9 bases. This CDR3 reads CASSLKGTQPQHF. The CDR3 bases are TGTGCCAGCAGCTTAAAGGGCACCCAGCCCCAGCATTTT. Supplemented by reference TRBV7-2 and TRBJ1-5, the full variable domain reads GAGVSQSPSNKVTEKGKDVELRCDPISGHTALYWYRQSLGQGLEFLIYFQGNSAPDKSGLPSDRFSAERTGGSVSTLTIQRTQQEDSAVYLCASSLKGTQPQHFGDGTRLSIL.